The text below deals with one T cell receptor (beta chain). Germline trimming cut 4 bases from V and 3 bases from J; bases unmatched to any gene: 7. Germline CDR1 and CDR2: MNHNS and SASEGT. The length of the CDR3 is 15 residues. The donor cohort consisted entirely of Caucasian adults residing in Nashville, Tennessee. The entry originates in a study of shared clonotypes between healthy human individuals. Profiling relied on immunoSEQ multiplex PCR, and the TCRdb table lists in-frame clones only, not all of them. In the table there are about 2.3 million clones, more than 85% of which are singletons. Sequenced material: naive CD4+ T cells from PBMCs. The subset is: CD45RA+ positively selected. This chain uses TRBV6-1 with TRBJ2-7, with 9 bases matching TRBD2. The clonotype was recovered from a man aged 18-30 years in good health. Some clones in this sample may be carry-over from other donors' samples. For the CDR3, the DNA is TGTGCCAGCAGTGTAGGAGTAGCGGGAGTCTACGAGCAGTACTTC. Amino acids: CASSVGVAGVYEQYF.